This T cell receptor (beta chain) was sequenced during a study of T cells in Graves' hyperthyroidism and ophthalmopathy. Study-wide background: Peripheral blood was collected at initial diagnosis, before any treatment.

The study left out patients who had uncontrolled infection, other autoimmune disease, pregnancy or lactation. The V and J ends lost 5 bases and 0 bases, in that order; junction bases with no gene match: 10. This CDR3 contains 17 residues. The CDR3 regions of TCR beta were amplified from RNA transcripts. TCR CDR3 regions were first amplified by RT-PCR with HTBI primers. MiXCR, applied by TCRdb to the multiplex PCR reads, yields one record per CDR3 protein. Here the sample spans about 640,000 distinct CDR3 sequences, about a fifth being singletons. This clonotype was recorded at least ten times. The antigen remains unidentified. Study-wide findings and caveats: Ophthalmopathy cases were set apart from stable hyperthyroidism by a 13 V-J model.

The J gene is TRBJ2-3, the V gene TRBV12-3 or TRBV12-4; TRBD2 matches 8 bases. The clonotype originates from a man between 25 and 39 years old with Graves' ophthalmopathy. The sequencing input was blood. The CDR3 loop is CASSPQRASGSTDTQYF. In nucleotides, the CDR3 is TGTGCCAGCAGTCCACAAAGGGCTAGCGGGAGCACAGATACGCAGTATTTT.